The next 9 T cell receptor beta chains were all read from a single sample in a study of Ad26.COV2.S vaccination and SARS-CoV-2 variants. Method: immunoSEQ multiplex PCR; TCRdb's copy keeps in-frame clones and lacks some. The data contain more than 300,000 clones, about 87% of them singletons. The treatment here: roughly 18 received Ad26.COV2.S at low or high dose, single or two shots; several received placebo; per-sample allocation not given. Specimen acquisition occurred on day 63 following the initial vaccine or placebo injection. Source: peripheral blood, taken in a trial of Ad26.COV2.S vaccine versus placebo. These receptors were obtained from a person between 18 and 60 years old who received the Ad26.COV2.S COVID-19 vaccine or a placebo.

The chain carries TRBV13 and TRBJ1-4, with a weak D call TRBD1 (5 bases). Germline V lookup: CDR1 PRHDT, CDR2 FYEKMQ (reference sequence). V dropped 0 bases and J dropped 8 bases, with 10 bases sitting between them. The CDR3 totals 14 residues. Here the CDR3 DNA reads TGTGCCAGCAGCTTAGGAGGGGACGAGGAAAAACTGTTTTTT. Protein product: CASSLGGDEEKLFF.

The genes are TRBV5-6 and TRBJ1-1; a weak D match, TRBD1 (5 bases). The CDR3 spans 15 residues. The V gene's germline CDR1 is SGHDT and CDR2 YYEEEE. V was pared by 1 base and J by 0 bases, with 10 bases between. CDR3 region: CASSLRQYMNTEAFF. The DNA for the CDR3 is TGTGCCAGCAGCTTGAGACAGTACATGAACACTGAAGCTTTCTTT.

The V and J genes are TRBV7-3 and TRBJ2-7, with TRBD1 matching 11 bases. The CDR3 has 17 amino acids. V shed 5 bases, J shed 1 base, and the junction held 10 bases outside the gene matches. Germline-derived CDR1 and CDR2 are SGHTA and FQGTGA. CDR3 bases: TGTGCCAGCAGCCTCGGGACAGGGGGAATCCAATCCTACGAGCAGTACTTC. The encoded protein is CASSLGTGGIQSYEQYF.

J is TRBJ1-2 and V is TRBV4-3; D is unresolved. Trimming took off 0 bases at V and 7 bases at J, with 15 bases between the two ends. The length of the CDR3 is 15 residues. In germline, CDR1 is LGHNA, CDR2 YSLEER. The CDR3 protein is CASSQDLDPGSGYTF. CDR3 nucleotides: TGCGCCAGCAGCCAAGATCTCGACCCGGGGAGTGGCTACACCTTC.

CDR3 residues: CASSHPITGATYNEQFF. The CDR3 nucleotides are TGTGCCAGCAGCCACCCGATTACGGGCGCCACCTACAATGAGCAGTTCTTC. The gene calls are TRBV3-1 (or the pseudogene TRBV3-2) and TRBJ2-1; D is unresolved. Trimming removed 3 bases from V and 2 bases from J, with 17 bases in between. The CDR3 has 17 amino acids. Germline V gives CDR1 LGHDT, CDR2 YNNKEL (reference sequence).

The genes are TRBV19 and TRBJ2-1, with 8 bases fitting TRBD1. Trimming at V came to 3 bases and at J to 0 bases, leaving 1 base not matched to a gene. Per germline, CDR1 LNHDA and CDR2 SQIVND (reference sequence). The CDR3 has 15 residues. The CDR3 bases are TGTGCCAGTAGTATCGACAGGGGCTCCTACAATGAGCAGTTCTTC. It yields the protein CASSIDRGSYNEQFF.

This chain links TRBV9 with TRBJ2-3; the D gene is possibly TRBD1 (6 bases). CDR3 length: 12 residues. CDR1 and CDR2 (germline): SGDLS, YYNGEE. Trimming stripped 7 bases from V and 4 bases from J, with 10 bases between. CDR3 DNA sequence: TGTGCCAGCGGCTACAGGGCAGATACGCAGTATTTT. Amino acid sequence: CASGYRADTQYF.

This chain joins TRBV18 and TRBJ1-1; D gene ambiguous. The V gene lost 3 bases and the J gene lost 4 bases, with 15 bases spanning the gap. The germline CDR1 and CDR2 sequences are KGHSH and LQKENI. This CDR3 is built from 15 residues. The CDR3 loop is CASSPGVGVATEAFF. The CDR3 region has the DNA TGTGCCAGCTCACCTGGGGTCGGGGTGGCCACTGAAGCTTTCTTT.

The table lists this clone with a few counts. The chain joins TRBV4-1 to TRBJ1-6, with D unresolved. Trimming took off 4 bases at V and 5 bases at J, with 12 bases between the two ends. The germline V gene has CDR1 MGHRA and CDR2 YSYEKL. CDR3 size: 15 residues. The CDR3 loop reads CASSLAPVDNSPLHF. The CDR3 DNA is TGCGCCAGCAGCCTCGCCCCCGTTGATAATTCACCCCTCCACTTT.